This T cell receptor (beta chain) was sequenced during a study of blood T cell repertoires in COVID-19 (dated by TCRdb to 2018 to 2020). Describing the broader study: The collaborator samples originated in the United States, Italy and Spain and spanned the acute and convalescent phases of COVID-19. The material from the prospective study consisted of cDNA or gDNA derived from T cells, B-cell-depleted T cells, or PBMCs. Deeply sampled blood TCRbeta repertoires from subjects exposed to, actively infected with, or recovered from COVID-19 were included in the dataset. The repertoires were released in a freely available public database intended as a resource for research on the immune response to SARS-CoV-2. The samples were drawn from the first 160 participants of the ongoing ImmuneRACE study and from over 950 subjects provided by 6 global collaborators. A de-identified subject ID, COVID-19 status, age in years and sex were almost always included in the sample metadata. HLA class I and class II types, where available, came from metadata supplied by the sample provider rather than from assay-based typing. What the work shows at the level of the full study, not this receptor alone: The quantity of clinical and demographic metadata differed by source and by participant and was supplied without curation.

TCRbeta CDR3 regions were amplified from genomic DNA using the immunoSEQ Assay, a bias-controlled multiplex PCR. Per the original workflow: Within the assay, amplification of reference gene primers was used to estimate how many nucleated cells each sample contained. To quantify the absolute abundance of each unique TCRbeta CDR3 rearrangement, sequence reads were collapsed and filtered. For each sample, productive Simpson clonality was calculated as the square root of Simpson's diversity index across productive rearrangements. TCRdb stores this immuneACCESS table with in-frame sequences only. Part of the clones is absent; in the studies checked, under half of the shortfall reflects unresolved V genes, and no reason is known for the rest. V and J calls and clone size are copied from that table; D and trimming were computed from the DNA. Recorded for this sample are 40,000 to 55,000 clones; roughly 87% of them occurred a single time. The ten largest clonotypes hold 6.5% to 8% of the sample.

From the cysteine through the phenylalanine, the CDR3 covers 15 amino acids. The sequence is cut down to CDR3 DNA, 45 bases in frame from base 1. A distance of 15 bases separates the germline ends of V and J, which lose 6 bases and 3 bases respectively. For CDR1 and CDR2, the germline V gene (reference sequence) lists LNHDA and SQIVND. As to this clone: It has no known antigen specificity. Within one base of it there is no much larger clone, and no base qualities were kept.

The collaborating institutions used their own protocols to collect whole blood in K2EDTA tubes. For TCRbeta analysis, collaborator samples were shipped as frozen whole blood, as isolated PBMCs, or as DNA extracted from either sample type. The chain is made from TRBV19 and TRBJ2-1; TRBD1 is a weak D gene call, 6 bases matching. The sample comprised peripheral blood. The sequence was collected from a man aged 45-65 years with active COVID-19. The nucleotide sequence is given as TGTGCCAGTAGAGGGCCCAGGGGCTTCTACAATGAGCAGTTCTTC. This encodes CASRGPRGFYNEQFF.